Included here is one T cell receptor beta chain sequence, with context. The same CDR3 can be traced to other DNA sequences in this sample. CDR1 is KGHSH, CDR2 LQKENI, per germline. This CDR3 spans 12 amino acids. Trimming cost V 3 bases and J 0 bases, with 1 base left between them. The data originate from a study of control samples from healthy donors and cancer patients. Profiled with immunoSEQ multiplex PCR; TCRdb holds only in-frame clones, not every one. This sample has around 200,000 clones, with 75% to 95% found just once. The rearrangement joins TRBV18 to TRBJ2-3, with D unclear. The material sequenced was blood. The clonotype was recovered from a woman in her 30s in good health. As DNA, the CDR3 is TGTGCCAGCTCACCCAGCACAGATACGCAGTATTTT. This translates into CASSPSTDTQYF.